Listed below are T cell receptor beta chains from one sample, sequenced in a study of radiotherapy plus CTLA-4 blockade in lung cancer. TCRdb keeps only in-frame clones here, not all; method: immunoSEQ multiplex PCR. The sample shows 75,000 to 95,000 clones, around 84% of them seen only once. The sample was peripheral blood, taken from a patient treated with radiotherapy plus ipilimumab. The receptor set was obtained from a human donor with non-small cell lung cancer that progressed on radiotherapy plus ipilimumab. Both conserved end residues are part of each CDR3. D genes are given only for firm matches. Expanded clones are given a class, and other clones once, few, many or no size at all.

j_call v_call cdr3_length d_call clone_size cdr3_aa cdr3_nt
TRBJ2-5 TRBV5-1 16 TRBD2 . CASSYRPGLAKETQYF TGCGCCAGCAGCTATCGTCCGGGACTAGCGAAAGAGACCCAGTACTTC
TRBJ2-1 TRBV10-3 14 . once CAISESDSGNEQFF TGTGCCATCAGTGAGTCGGATAGCGGCAATGAGCAGTTCTTC
TRBJ2-5 TRBV6-6 14 TRBD2 . CASSPAGDEETQYF TGTGCCAGCAGTCCAGCGGGAGATGAAGAGACCCAGTACTTC
TRBJ2-4 TRBV6-5 14 . . CASKRGGGKNIQYF TGTGCCAGCAAGAGAGGAGGGGGCAAAAACATTCAGTACTTC
TRBJ2-1 TRBV9 15 . . CASSVVVGSYNEQFF TGTGCCAGCAGCGTAGTTGTGGGCTCCTACAATGAGCAGTTCTTC
TRBJ2-3 TRBV5-4 12 . . CASSLAGDTQYF TGTGCCAGCAGCTTGGCAGGGGATACGCAGTATTTT
TRBJ1-4 TRBV6-1 14 . . CASSGQGGREKLFF TGTGCCAGCAGTGGCCAAGGGGGGAGGGAAAAACTGTTTTTT
TRBJ2-1 TRBV2 14 TRBD2 . CASKLAGSYNEQFF TGTGCCAGCAAACTAGCGGGATCCTACAATGAGCAGTTCTTC
TRBJ2-3 TRBV4-1 16 . . CASSHAIPGPGDTQYF TGCGCCAGCAGCCATGCAATCCCGGGACCAGGGGATACGCAGTATTTT
TRBJ2-1 TRBV21-1 15 . . CASILRQGNYNEQFF TGTGCCAGCATTCTTCGACAGGGGAATTACAATGAGCAGTTCTTC
TRBJ2-7 TRBV6-6 15 TRBD1 . CASSHRTGPSYEQYF TGTGCCAGCAGTCACCGGACAGGACCCTCCTACGAGCAGTACTTC
TRBJ2-3 TRBV7-9 14 . . CASSLLQGADTQYF TGTGCCAGCAGCTTGCTCCAGGGAGCAGATACGCAGTATTTT
TRBJ2-1 TRBV2 16 TRBD1 . CASILDRGSFYNEQFF TGTGCCAGCATTCTGGACAGGGGGAGTTTTTATAATGAGCAGTTCTTC
TRBJ2-7 TRBV7-6 15 TRBD1 . CASSLRQGATYEQYF TGTGCCAGCAGCTTAAGGCAGGGGGCCACCTACGAGCAGTACTTC
TRBJ2-5 TRBV5-1 13 TRBD2 . CASSLGLAETQYF TGCGCCAGCAGCTTGGGACTAGCAGAGACCCAGTACTTC
TRBJ2-7 TRBV29-1 11 . . CSVLRGYEQYF TGCAGCGTTCTTCGGGGGTACGAGCAGTACTTC
TRBJ2-2 TRBV4-1 17 TRBD2 once CASSQTTSPINTGELFF TGCGCCAGCAGCCAAACGACTAGCCCTATAAACACCGGGGAGCTGTTTTTT
TRBJ1-1 TRBV19 13 TRBD1 . CASSLDRGTEAFF TGTGCCAGTAGTCTCGACAGGGGCACTGAAGCTTTCTTT
TRBJ2-3 TRBV5-1 15 TRBD2 . CASSWKRDPTDTQYF TGCGCCAGCAGCTGGAAGCGGGACCCCACAGATACGCAGTATTTT
TRBJ1-2 TRBV11-2 16 TRBD1 . CASSLNRGGPNYGYTF TGTGCCAGCAGCTTAAACAGGGGGGGGCCTAACTATGGCTACACCTTC
TRBJ2-3 TRBV19 15 . . CASSIPGGDTDTQYF TGTGCCAGTAGTATACCGGGCGGAGACACAGATACGCAGTATTTT
TRBJ2-7 TRBV19 14 . . CASSTFYGAYEQYF TGTGCCAGTAGTACTTTTTACGGGGCTTACGAGCAGTACTTC
TRBJ2-7 TRBV29-1 12 TRBD1 . CSVRQGTYEQYF TGCAGCGTTAGACAGGGGACCTACGAGCAGTACTTC
TRBJ1-2 TRBV19 12 . few CASSIETYGYTF TGTGCCAGTAGTATCGAGACCTATGGCTACACCTTC
TRBJ2-1 TRBV4-1 18 TRBD2 . CASSQAAGERVSLNEQFF TGCGCCAGCAGCCAAGCAGCGGGGGAGCGGGTTAGCCTGAATGAGCAGTTCTTC
TRBJ2-1 TRBV6-1 18 . . CASSELTTGGLVHNEQFF TGTGCCAGCAGTGAATTAACGACTGGCGGGTTAGTTCACAATGAGCAGTTCTTC
TRBJ2-5 TRBV6-1 14 TRBD1 . CASSDGRGLETQYF TGTGCCAGCAGTGATGGTAGGGGGCTGGAGACCCAGTACTTC
TRBJ2-2 TRBV9 17 TRBD2 . CANSDPRGGSNTGELFF TGTGCCAACAGCGACCCTCGGGGGGGGTCGAACACCGGGGAGCTGTTTTTT
TRBJ2-2 TRBV2 15 TRBD2 . CASKAAGDLTGELFF TGTGCCAGCAAGGCAGCGGGAGATCTCACCGGGGAGCTGTTTTTT
TRBJ1-3 TRBV7-6 14 . . CASSEESSGNTIYF TGTGCCAGCAGCGAGGAAAGCTCTGGAAACACCATATATTTT
TRBJ2-7 TRBV11-1 11 . . CASSLGREQYF TGTGCCAGCAGCTTAGGCCGCGAGCAGTACTTC
TRBJ2-7 TRBV7-3 13 . once CASSLTPRDEQYF TGTGCCAGCAGCTTAACGCCCAGGGACGAGCAGTACTTC
TRBJ2-2 TRBV7-9 14 . . CASSARTGSGELFF TGTGCCAGCAGCGCACGAACCGGATCCGGGGAGCTGTTTTTT
TRBJ2-7 TRBV6-5 15 . . CASSYGSGLSSEQYF TGTGCCAGCAGTTACGGTTCGGGGCTCAGCTCTGAGCAGTACTTC
TRBJ1-3 TRBV7-9 17 . . CASSLGVGLSSGNTIYF TGTGCCAGCAGCTTAGGAGTCGGCCTCAGCTCTGGAAACACCATATATTTT
TRBJ2-1 TRBV19 13 . . CASSISSRNEQFF TGTGCCAGTAGTATTTCATCCAGAAATGAGCAGTTCTTC
TRBJ2-7 TRBV28 12 . . CASRPGGYEQYF TGTGCCAGCAGACCGGGCGGCTACGAGCAGTACTTC
TRBJ2-2 TRBV6-6 14 TRBD1 . CASGTGESTGELFF TGTGCCAGCGGGACAGGGGAGAGCACCGGGGAGCTGTTTTTT
TRBJ2-7 TRBV5-1 17 TRBD2 . CASRPRLAGGPGYEQYF TGCGCCAGCAGGCCGAGACTAGCGGGAGGGCCCGGGTACGAGCAGTACTTC
TRBJ2-1 TRBV10-3 13 . once CAISDLQGNEQFF TGTGCCATCAGTGACCTACAGGGCAATGAGCAGTTCTTC
TRBJ2-6 TRBV11-1 13 TRBD1 . CASQGQGTNVLTF TGTGCCAGCCAGGGACAGGGTACCAACGTCCTGACTTTC
TRBJ1-3 TRBV2 13 . . CAISDVSGNTIYF TGTGCCATTTCGGATGTCTCTGGAAACACCATATATTTT
TRBJ2-7 TRBV15 13 . once CATSRDLMTEQYF TGTGCCACCAGCAGAGATCTTATGACCGAGCAGTACTTC
TRBJ1-1 TRBV28 15 . . CASSFLSRRNTEAFF TGTGCCAGCAGTTTTTTGTCCAGGCGGAACACTGAAGCTTTCTTT